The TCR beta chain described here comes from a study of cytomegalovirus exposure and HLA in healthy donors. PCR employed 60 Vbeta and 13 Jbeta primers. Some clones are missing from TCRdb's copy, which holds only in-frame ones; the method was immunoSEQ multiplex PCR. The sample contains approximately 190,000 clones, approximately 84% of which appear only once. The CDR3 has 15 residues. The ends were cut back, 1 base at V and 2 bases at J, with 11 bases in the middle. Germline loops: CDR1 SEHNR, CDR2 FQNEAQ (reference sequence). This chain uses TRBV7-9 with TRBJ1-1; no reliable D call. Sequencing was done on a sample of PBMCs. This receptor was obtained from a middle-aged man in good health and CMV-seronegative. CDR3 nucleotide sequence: TGTGCCAGCAGCTTAGGTGTCGGGTTAAACACTGAAGCTTTCTTT. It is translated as CASSLGVGLNTEAFF.